The entry that follows covers one TCR beta chain sequence. Its antigen is not identified. The PCR had 60 Vbeta and 13 Jbeta primers. The table came from immunoSEQ multiplex PCR; TCRdb's copy has only in-frame clones and leaves some out. This table has about 170,000 clones, 72% appearing once. The data are from a study of cytomegalovirus exposure and HLA in healthy donors. Findings of the study overall: Donor immune exposure was known only as CMV serostatus. Later analysis demonstrated an association between a missense DCLRE1C variant and TCR beta V- and J-gene trimming.

The sample comprised PBMCs. The clonotype originates from a human donor in good health.

The CDR3 loop reads CASSLGAISSYNEQFF. CDR3 nucleotides: TGCGCCAGCAGCTTGGGGGCGATTAGCTCCTACAATGAGCAGTTCTTC. This chain links TRBV5-1 with TRBJ2-1; no clear D gene. In germline, CDR1 is SGHRS, CDR2 YFSETQ. Trimming left V 0 bases short and J 0 bases short, with 10 bases between. The CDR3 consists of 16 residues. The whole variable domain, filled in from reference TRBV5-1 and TRBJ2-1, reads KAGVTQTPRYLIKTRGQQVTLSCSPISGHRSVSWYQQTPGQGLQFLFEYFSETQRNKGNFPGRFSGRQFSNSRSEMNVSTLELGDSALYLCASSLGAISSYNEQFFGPGTRLTVL.